This TCR beta chain appears in the sequencing data of a study of cytomegalovirus exposure and HLA in healthy donors. Whole-study findings and limits: Some V segments could not be told apart, so they were left out, TRBV6-2 and TRBV6-3 among them.

This clone was seen only once. Its target is unknown. The germline V and J ends were trimmed by 0 bases and 7 bases, with 13 bases remaining between them. This CDR3 has 15 amino acids. Germline V lookup: CDR1 SGHRS, CDR2 YFSETQ. Both 60 Vbeta primers and 13 Jbeta primers went into the PCR. Data came from immunoSEQ multiplex PCR; TCRdb stores just in-frame clones and leaves some out. The table has around 76,000 clones, 70% to 80% seen once. The V call is TRBV5-1, the J call TRBJ1-4, with a tentative D call TRBD1 (5 bases). Sequenced material: PBMCs. This sequence was found in a woman in her fifties or sixties in good health and CMV-seropositive. CDR3 residues: CASSLADSQGEKLFF. The CDR3 DNA sequence: TGCGCCAGCAGCTTGGCCGACAGTCAAGGTGAAAAACTGTTTTTT.